This is a list of T cell receptor beta chains from one sample in a study of CD8 T cells in Susac syndrome. TCRdb reanalysed the immunoSEQ multiplex PCR reads using MiXCR and keeps one entry per CDR3 protein. The repertoire has 150,000 to 200,000 distinct CDR3 sequences, approximately 94% of them found once; the top ten carry roughly 0.1%. What was sequenced was CD4+ T cells from PBMCs. The receptors shown here come from a human donor with multiple sclerosis. The CDR3 runs from the conserved cysteine through the conserved F or W. A D gene is named only where the DNA matches it firmly. A clone size is listed for some rows: how often the clone was seen (once, few, many), or a class if it is expanded.

j_gene | abundance | d_gene | v_gene | len | CDR3nt | CDR3aa
TRBJ1-5 | . | TRBD1 | TRBV30 | 14 | TGTGCCTGGAGTCGGACAGGGGGCAATCAGCCCCAGCATTTT | CAWSRTGGNQPQHF
TRBJ1-4 | . | . | TRBV6-1 | 18 | TGTGCCAGCAGCCGAGTGGCGGGAGGGGTAGCAACTAATGAAAAACTGTTTTTT | CASSRVAGGVATNEKLFF
TRBJ1-2 | . | . | TRBV7-9 | 13 | TGTGCCAGCAGCCCGAGTGGGGAGGCTAGCTACACCTTC | CASSPSGEASYTF
TRBJ2-7 | . | . | TRBV6-1 | 14 | TGTGCCAGCAGGGTACAGGGTAAGGCCTACGAGCAGTACTTC | CASRVQGKAYEQYF
TRBJ2-1 | . | . | TRBV20-1 | 13 | TGCAGTGCTAGAAGGGTTGGCCCACATGAGCAGTTCTTC | CSARRVGPHEQFF
TRBJ1-5 | . | TRBD1 | TRBV6-5 | 15 | TGTGCCAGCAGTTACACAGGGGTAGGCAATCAGCCCCAGCATTTT | CASSYTGVGNQPQHF
TRBJ2-7 | . | . | TRBV13 | 12 | TGTGCCAGCAGCTTATTCCCTGGGGAGCAGTACTTC | CASSLFPGEQYF
TRBJ2-2 | . | . | TRBV20-1 | 13 | TGCAGTCTCCCGGCACTTTACACCGGGGAGCTGTTTTTT | CSLPALYTGELFF
TRBJ2-1 | once | . | TRBV7-9 | 15 | TGTGCCAGCAGCTTCTTTTCAGGTTCCTACAATGAGCAGTTCTTC | CASSFFSGSYNEQFF
TRBJ1-2 | once | . | TRBV18 | 15 | TGTGCCAGCTCACCACGGGACAATAGTAACTATGGCTACACCTTC | CASSPRDNSNYGYTF
TRBJ1-5 | . | TRBD1 | TRBV6-5 | 17 | TGTGCCAGCAGTTACAACGGACAGGGGCGCGGCAATCAGCCCCAGCATTTT | CASSYNGQGRGNQPQHF
TRBJ1-2 | . | TRBD1 | TRBV29-1 | 14 | TGCAGCGCTAACGAGGGGGCAAGCCCCTATGGCTACACCTTC | CSANEGASPYGYTF
TRBJ1-4 | . | . | TRBV30 | 13 | TGTGCCGGCCTTGGGGCAGTAAATGAAAAACTGTTTTTT | CAGLGAVNEKLFF
TRBJ1-5 | . | . | TRBV12-3/TRBV12-4 | 14 | TGTGCCAGCAGTTTGGGGCAGGGTCATCAGCCCCAGCATTTT | CASSLGQGHQPQHF
TRBJ2-3 | . | . | TRBV20-1 | 13 | TGCAGTGCTCCTCGTCAAGCAGGAGATACGCAGTATTTT | CSAPRQAGDTQYF
TRBJ2-3 | . | . | TRBV2 | 13 | TGTGCCAGCGCTTACCCGGTTCGGGATACGCAGTATTTT | CASAYPVRDTQYF
TRBJ2-4 | . | TRBD1 | TRBV7-8 | 18 | TGTGCCAGCAGCCCACCCCAGCGGACAGGGGGAGCCAAAAACATTCAGTACTTC | CASSPPQRTGGAKNIQYF
TRBJ2-5 | . | . | TRBV6-6 | 14 | TGTGCCAGCAGTAGGGTCCCCCTTCGAGAGACCCAGTACTTC | CASSRVPLRETQYF
TRBJ2-7 | . | . | TRBV19 | 15 | TGTGCCAGTAGTATGAATAGCAGGGGATCCTACGAGCAGTACTTC | CASSMNSRGSYEQYF
TRBJ2-1 | . | TRBD2 | TRBV10-1 | 16 | TGCGCCAGCAGTGACGGTTTGGCGGGAGGTAACAATGAGCAGTTCTTC | CASSDGLAGGNNEQFF
TRBJ1-2 | once | . | TRBV28 | 14 | TGTGCCAGCGGGGGATTGGGGGTTGGGTATGGCTACACCTTC | CASGGLGVGYGYTF
TRBJ1-3 | once | . | TRBV6-5 | 17 | TGTGCCAGCAGTTACTCCAGGGACGTGAGCTCTGGAAACACCATATATTTT | CASSYSRDVSSGNTIYF
TRBJ2-5 | . | TRBD2 | TRBV28 | 16 | TGTGCCAGCAGTTTAGGGACTAGCGGGTACCAAGAGACCCAGTACTTC | CASSLGTSGYQETQYF
TRBJ1-5 | . | TRBD1 | TRBV25-1 | 16 | TGTGCCAGCAGTGCACCCGGGACAGGGGGCAATCAGCCCCAGCATTTT | CASSAPGTGGNQPQHF
TRBJ1-5 | few | TRBD1 | TRBV2 | 13 | TGTGCCAGCAGTGACAGGGGGGGTCAGCCCCAGCATTTT | CASSDRGGQPQHF
TRBJ1-5 | . | . | TRBV4-3 | 14 | TGCGCCAGCAGCCAAGAGGTTGGAACGGGGCCCCAGCATTTT | CASSQEVGTGPQHF
TRBJ1-2 | . | . | TRBV19 | 15 | TGTGCCAGTACTGACATTCGGGGAGCAAACTATGGCTACACCTTC | CASTDIRGANYGYTF
TRBJ2-7 | . | TRBD1 | TRBV20-1 | 13 | TGCAGTGCTAGACAGACAGGGGTCGACGAGCAGTACTTC | CSARQTGVDEQYF
TRBJ1-1 | . | TRBD1 | TRBV9 | 15 | TGTGCCAGCAGCCCCCGGGACAGGGGGTGGCCTGAAGCTTTCTTT | CASSPRDRGWPEAFF
TRBJ1-1 | . | . | TRBV29-1 | 13 | TGCAGCGTGGAGACAGCCGTGGGCACTGAAGCTTTCTTT | CSVETAVGTEAFF
TRBJ1-1 | . | . | TRBV13 | 12 | TGTGCCAGCAGCTTTTTGTTGGCTGAAGCTTTCTTT | CASSFLLAEAFF